This T cell receptor beta chain was identified in a study of STAT5B mutations in CD4+ large granular lymphocyte leukemia. Study-level background: The CDR3 'QG' motif was associated with a particular HLA allele among healthy donors.

The V and J ends lost 7 bases and 7 bases, in that order; junction bases with no gene match: 9. Germline CDR1 is SGHTA and CDR2 is FQGNSA. The CDR3 length is 15 residues. This clone was observed once. The method was immunoSEQ multiplex PCR; TCRdb's version includes in-frame clones alone and lacks a portion of them. The table has 30,000 to 40,000 clones, around 75% seen once; the top ten hold around 0.5%. The material sequenced was CD4+ T cells from blood buffy coats. V gene TRBV7-2 combines with J gene TRBJ2-1, with 11 bases matching TRBD2. The sequence derives from a human donor in good health. The DNA of the CDR3 is TGTGCCAGCACGCCAAATAGCGGGGGGGCGAATGAGCAGTTCTTC. It codes for CASTPNSGGANEQFF.